This is a list of T cell receptor beta chains from one sample in a study of cytomegalovirus exposure and HLA in healthy donors. Profiling relied on immunoSEQ multiplex PCR, and the TCRdb table lists in-frame clones only, not all of them. Of 150,000 to 200,000 clones detected, 82% appear once; the ten largest clones hold about 1.5%. The sample comprised PBMCs. These receptors were taken from a woman aged 18-29 years in good health and CMV-seronegative. CDR3s include the opening cysteine and the closing phenylalanine or tryptophan. A D gene is named only where the DNA matches it firmly. Where a row states a size, it is once, few, many or the class of an expanded clone; other rows omit it.

D: NA; J: TRBJ2-7; V: TRBV7-9; size: NA; CDR3: CASSSQSQGYEQYF; DNA: TGTGCCAGCAGCTCTCAATCACAGGGCTACGAGCAGTACTTC
D: NA; J: TRBJ2-3; V: TRBV15; size: NA; CDR3: CATSRDFPLAVDTQYF; DNA: TGTGCCACCAGCAGAGATTTTCCTCTAGCCGTCGATACGCAGTATTTT
D: NA; J: TRBJ1-5; V: TRBV19; size: NA; CDR3: CASRDKGNQPQHF; DNA: TGTGCCAGTAGAGACAAAGGCAATCAGCCCCAGCATTTT
D: NA; J: TRBJ2-2; V: TRBV7-9; size: NA; CDR3: CASSFLPGSTGELFF; DNA: TGTGCCAGCAGCTTCCTTCCGGGGTCAACCGGGGAGCTGTTTTTT
D: TRBD2; J: TRBJ2-7; V: TRBV27; size: NA; CDR3: CASSSLAGGFAEQYF; DNA: TGTGCCAGCAGTTCACTCGCGGGAGGGTTCGCCGAGCAGTACTTC
D: NA; J: TRBJ2-1; V: TRBV6-5; size: few; CDR3: CATRMGEGEQFF; DNA: TGTGCCACCCGCATGGGAGAGGGTGAGCAGTTCTTC
D: NA; J: TRBJ2-2; V: TRBV2; size: NA; CDR3: CASSPQTTGELFF; DNA: TGTGCCAGCAGTCCCCAGACTACCGGGGAGCTGTTTTTT
D: NA; J: TRBJ2-1; V: TRBV4-3; size: NA; CDR3: CASSQDPAGFNEQFF; DNA: TGCGCCAGCAGCCAAGATCCAGCGGGTTTCAATGAGCAGTTCTTC
D: NA; J: TRBJ2-3; V: TRBV25-1; size: NA; CDR3: CASSDWFEGPEEDTQYF; DNA: TGTGCCAGCAGTGACTGGTTTGAGGGTCCCGAAGAGGATACGCAGTATTTT
D: NA; J: TRBJ2-1; V: TRBV9; size: NA; CDR3: CASSGGISYNEQFF; DNA: TGTGCCAGCAGCGGCGGGATTTCGTACAATGAGCAGTTCTTC
D: NA; J: TRBJ2-4; V: TRBV4-3; size: NA; CDR3: CASSQEESKRNIQYF; DNA: TGCGCCAGCAGCCAAGAGGAGAGCAAGCGAAACATTCAGTACTTC
D: NA; J: TRBJ1-1; V: TRBV29-1; size: NA; CDR3: CSDDTKAFF; DNA: TGCAGCGACGACACGAAAGCTTTCTTT
D: NA; J: TRBJ1-1; V: TRBV6-6; size: few; CDR3: CASSYSFQGLTEAFF; DNA: TGTGCCAGCAGTTACTCTTTTCAGGGGCTGACTGAAGCTTTCTTT
D: NA; J: TRBJ1-5; V: TRBV4-3; size: NA; CDR3: CASSLDKYQPQHF; DNA: TGCGCCAGCAGCCTGGACAAGTATCAGCCCCAGCATTTT
D: TRBD1; J: TRBJ1-5; V: TRBV7-8; size: NA; CDR3: CASSPARGRNQPQHF; DNA: TGTGCCAGCAGCCCGGCCAGGGGGCGCAATCAGCCCCAGCATTTT
D: TRBD2; J: TRBJ2-1; V: TRBV4-3; size: NA; CDR3: CASSQGLAGQEQFF; DNA: TGCGCCAGCAGCCAAGGGCTAGCGGGACAAGAGCAGTTCTTC
D: NA; J: TRBJ2-5; V: TRBV11-2; size: NA; CDR3: CASSLRARQETQYF; DNA: TGTGCCAGCAGCTTGAGGGCAAGACAAGAGACCCAGTACTTC
D: TRBD2; J: TRBJ2-1; V: TRBV7-2; size: NA; CDR3: CASSLPPAGGKKFF; DNA: TGTGCCAGCAGCTTACCCCCAGCGGGAGGGAAGAAGTTCTTC
D: NA; J: TRBJ2-1; V: TRBV6-6; size: NA; CDR3: CASIADSSYNEQFF; DNA: TGTGCCAGCATCGCGGATAGCTCCTACAATGAGCAGTTCTTC
D: TRBD2; J: TRBJ2-5; V: TRBV2; size: NA; CDR3: CASSGLSGRPRLQETQYF; DNA: TGTGCCAGCAGTGGTCTTAGCGGGAGACCAAGATTGCAAGAGACCCAGTACTTC
D: NA; J: TRBJ2-3; V: TRBV9; size: NA; CDR3: CASSVDVGLANTDTQYF; DNA: TGTGCCAGCAGCGTAGACGTAGGGCTAGCGAACACAGATACGCAGTATTTT
D: TRBD2; J: TRBJ2-7; V: TRBV10-3; size: NA; CDR3: CAILPSGSYEQYF; DNA: TGTGCCATCTTGCCTAGCGGGTCCTACGAGCAGTACTTC
D: NA; J: TRBJ1-2; V: TRBV9; size: NA; CDR3: CASSVGRGYGYTF; DNA: TGTGCCAGCAGCGTTGGCAGGGGCTATGGCTACACCTTC
D: TRBD1; J: TRBJ2-7; V: TRBV7-9; size: NA; CDR3: CASSFPGQGRYEQYF; DNA: TGTGCCAGCAGCTTCCCGGGACAGGGGAGATACGAGCAGTACTTC
D: NA; J: TRBJ2-3; V: TRBV7-9; size: NA; CDR3: CASSLTPRVDTQYF; DNA: TGTGCCAGCAGCTTAACCCCTCGGGTGGATACGCAGTATTTT
D: TRBD1; J: TRBJ2-7; V: TRBV6-5; size: NA; CDR3: CASSYSTGGYEQYF; DNA: TGTGCCAGCAGTTACTCGACAGGGGGCTACGAGCAGTACTTC
D: TRBD2; J: TRBJ2-1; V: TRBV7-7; size: NA; CDR3: CASNFPLEGGGRYHEQLF; DNA: TGTGCTAGCAACTTCCCACTCGAGGGGGGCGGGAGGTATCATGAGCAGCTCTTC
D: TRBD1; J: TRBJ1-1; V: TRBV10-3; size: few; CDR3: CAISERTGMNTEAFF; DNA: TGTGCCATCAGTGAGAGGACAGGGATGAACACTGAAGCTTTCTTT
D: NA; J: TRBJ1-2; V: TRBV7-9; size: NA; CDR3: CASLNERQLLYGYTF; DNA: TGTGCCAGCCTCAACGAGCGGCAGCTCCTCTATGGCTACACCTTC
D: NA; J: TRBJ1-2; V: TRBV6-7; size: once; CDR3: CASSYSRMARGPSNYGYTF; DNA: TGTGCCAGCAGTTACTCGAGGATGGCCAGGGGCCCTTCTAACTATGGCTACACCTTC
D: NA; J: TRBJ2-3; V: TRBV6-5; size: NA; CDR3: CASSYSLTGRDTQYF; DNA: TGTGCCAGCAGTTACTCGCTCACAGGGCGGGATACGCAGTATTTT
D: NA; J: TRBJ1-1; V: TRBV30; size: NA; CDR3: CAWSVLSFPPLNTEAFF; DNA: TGTGCCTGGAGTGTACTGTCCTTCCCCCCTCTGAACACTGAAGCTTTCTTT
D: NA; J: TRBJ2-3; V: TRBV29-1; size: NA; CDR3: CSVEDGSLGTDTQYF; DNA: TGCAGCGTTGAAGATGGTAGCCTCGGCACAGATACGCAGTATTTT
D: NA; J: TRBJ2-5; V: TRBV27; size: NA; CDR3: CASSSFWEGGSGTQYF; DNA: TGTGCCAGCAGTTCTTTTTGGGAGGGGGGCTCGGGGACCCAGTACTTC
D: TRBD1; J: TRBJ2-7; V: TRBV27; size: NA; CDR3: CASSLKDRVLNEQYF; DNA: TGTGCCAGCAGTCTAAAGGACAGGGTCCTGAACGAGCAGTACTTC
D: NA; J: TRBJ1-6; V: TRBV4-1; size: NA; CDR3: CASSQEEAADNSPLHF; DNA: TGCGCCAGCAGCCAAGAGGAGGCAGCAGATAATTCACCCCTCCACTTT
D: TRBD2; J: TRBJ2-1; V: TRBV4-1; size: NA; CDR3: CASSQDPAGEDEQFF; DNA: TGCGCCAGCAGCCAAGACCCAGCGGGAGAAGATGAGCAGTTCTTC
D: TRBD1; J: TRBJ2-4; V: TRBV6-6; size: NA; CDR3: CASSLAGTGGNIQYF; DNA: TGTGCCAGCAGTTTAGCCGGGACAGGGGGAAACATTCAGTACTTC
D: NA; J: TRBJ2-7; V: TRBV21-1; size: few; CDR3: CASSKKIAVSYEQYF; DNA: TGTGCCAGCAGCAAGAAGATAGCGGTTTCCTACGAGCAGTACTTC
D: NA; J: TRBJ2-4; V: TRBV11-2; size: NA; CDR3: CASSLGRKLAKNIQYF; DNA: TGTGCCAGCAGCTTAGGCCGAAAGCTAGCCAAAAACATTCAGTACTTC
D: NA; J: TRBJ1-1; V: TRBV2; size: NA; CDR3: CASSERAGLNTEAFF; DNA: TGTGCCAGCAGTGAAAGGGCAGGGTTGAACACTGAAGCTTTCTTT
D: NA; J: TRBJ2-3; V: TRBV19; size: once; CDR3: CASSITVGRIPDTQYF; DNA: TGTGCCAGTAGTATTACAGTAGGTCGGATCCCAGATACGCAGTATTTT
D: TRBD1; J: TRBJ2-3; V: TRBV29-1; size: NA; CDR3: CSVEPGGASDTQYF; DNA: TGCAGCGTTGAACCAGGGGGCGCCTCAGATACGCAGTATTTT
D: NA; J: TRBJ1-3; V: TRBV27; size: NA; CDR3: CASSLTSGPGNTIYF; DNA: TGTGCCAGCAGTTTAACCTCAGGGCCCGGAAACACCATATATTTT
D: NA; J: TRBJ1-2; V: TRBV6-5; size: NA; CDR3: CASSYGSGQPYGYTF; DNA: TGTGCCAGCAGTTACGGGTCAGGACAACCTTATGGCTACACCTTC
D: TRBD1; J: TRBJ1-5; V: TRBV6-1; size: NA; CDR3: CASSESLGGQGVQPQHF; DNA: TGTGCCAGCAGTGAATCCCTCGGCGGACAGGGCGTTCAGCCCCAGCATTTT
D: TRBD1; J: TRBJ2-7; V: TRBV29-1; size: once; CDR3: CSARGTGDSKQYF; DNA: TGCAGCGCCCGCGGGACAGGGGATAGCAAGCAGTACTTC
D: NA; J: TRBJ2-5; V: TRBV19; size: once; CDR3: CASSIRPPETQYF; DNA: TGTGCCAGTAGTATTCGTCCCCCCGAGACCCAGTACTTC
D: TRBD1; J: TRBJ2-7; V: TRBV28; size: NA; CDR3: CASSSPGQGSYEQYF; DNA: TGTGCCAGCAGTTCTCCGGGACAGGGGAGTTACGAGCAGTACTTC
D: TRBD1; J: TRBJ2-5; V: TRBV5-1; size: NA; CDR3: CASSPPGQSQETQYF; DNA: TGCGCCAGCAGCCCTCCGGGACAGAGTCAAGAGACCCAGTACTTC
D: TRBD2; J: TRBJ2-5; V: TRBV7-9; size: NA; CDR3: CSSSFFGRTYQETQYF; DNA: TGTTCCAGCAGCTTTTTCGGGAGGACGTACCAAGAGACCCAGTACTTC
D: TRBD1; J: TRBJ1-1; V: TRBV5-6; size: NA; CDR3: CASSLARYGTGKPFF; DNA: TGTGCCAGCAGCTTGGCCAGATATGGGACAGGGAAGCCATTCTTT
D: TRBD1; J: TRBJ2-7; V: TRBV2; size: NA; CDR3: CASSGTGDLYEQYF; DNA: TGTGCCAGCAGTGGGACAGGGGACCTCTACGAGCAGTACTTC
D: TRBD1; J: TRBJ1-4; V: TRBV28; size: few; CDR3: CASSFGDRSNEKLFF; DNA: TGTGCCAGCAGTTTTGGGGACAGGTCTAATGAAAAACTGTTTTTT
D: NA; J: TRBJ2-5; V: TRBV2; size: NA; CDR3: CASRNTFRGEGRETQYF; DNA: TGTGCCAGCAGAAACACCTTTAGGGGGGAGGGCCGAGAGACCCAGTACTTC
D: TRBD2; J: TRBJ2-3; V: TRBV11-2; size: NA; CDR3: CASSLDSSGSQDTQYF; DNA: TGTGCCAGCAGCTTAGATTCTAGCGGGAGTCAAGATACGCAGTATTTT
D: TRBD1; J: TRBJ1-4; V: TRBV6-5; size: few; CDR3: CASSPSGTGVEKLFF; DNA: TGTGCCAGCAGCCCCTCTGGGACAGGGGTTGAAAAACTGTTTTTT
D: NA; J: TRBJ2-7; V: TRBV11-3; size: once; CDR3: CASSSMTGHEQYF; DNA: TGTGCCAGCAGCTCGATGACAGGCCACGAGCAGTACTTC